The 19 T cell receptor beta chains listed next were all sequenced from one sample in a study of human T cells and chemical hapten exposure. Specified time point: patch test 2, 6 weeks after DPC sensitization. Treatment denoted: therapeutic diphenylcyclopropenone sensitization with weekly scalp DPC. TCRdb reanalysed the RACE reads using MiXCR and keeps one entry per CDR3 protein. The data show approximately 350,000 distinct CDR3 sequences, around 6% seen once. The source was whole blood, collected in connection with sensitization to the hapten diphenylcyclopropenone (DPC). These receptors were collected from a woman aged 18-35 years with alopecia areata. Some clones in this sample may be carry-over from other donors' samples.

The rearrangement uses TRBV11-2 and TRBJ2-1; 12 bases fit TRBD2. CDR3 length: 18 amino acids. V lost 5 bases, J lost 4 bases, and 12 bases stayed unmatched. Per the germline V gene, CDR1 is SGHAT and CDR2 is FQNNGV. CDR3 nucleotide sequence: TGTGCCAGCAGCACCAAAAAAAAGACTAGCGGGGGTTACAATGAGCAGTTCTTC. It yields the protein CASSTKKKTSGGYNEQFF.

The chain has TRBV5-1 and TRBJ2-3; D is unclear. Per germline, CDR1 SGHRS and CDR2 YFSETQ. Trimming left V 4 bases short and J 3 bases short, with 9 bases between. This CDR3 has 13 residues. The CDR3: CASSPYLTDTQYF. The DNA for the CDR3 is TGCGCCAGCAGCCCGTATTTGACAGATACGCAGTATTTT.

This clonotype appeared many times. The chain uses TRBV6-6 and TRBJ1-1; 7 positions match TRBD1. The V and J ends lost 2 bases and 1 base, in that order; junction bases with no gene match: 4. Germline-derived CDR1 and CDR2 are MNHNY and SVGAGI (reference sequence). The CDR3 runs to 15 residues. CDR3: CASSYGPGGNTEAFF. The CDR3 DNA reads as TGTGCCAGCAGTTACGGTCCAGGGGGGAACACTGAAGCTTTCTTT.

The J gene is TRBJ1-1, the V gene TRBV5-1, with 7 bases aligning to TRBD1. The germline CDR1 and CDR2 sequences are SGHRS and YFSETQ. The CDR3 is 15 residues long. The V and J ends lost 1 base and 10 bases, in that order; junction bases with no gene match: 13. The chain's CDR3 is CASSLRTGDSSVAFF. CDR3 bases: TGCGCCAGCAGCTTGCGCACAGGGGACTCCTCGGTAGCTTTCTTT.

The gene calls are TRBV20-1 and TRBJ2-7; TRBD2 matches 13 bases. Germline lookup yields CDR1 DFQATT and CDR2 SNEGSKA (reference sequence). J lost 3 bases, V lost 3 bases, and 2 bases had no gene match. This CDR3 region has 14 residues. The CDR3 loop is CSASRTSGSYEQYF. The CDR3 DNA follows: TGCAGTGCTAGCCGGACTAGCGGGAGCTACGAGCAGTACTTC.

This clonotype came up many times. The genes are TRBV29-1 and TRBJ2-7, with 7 positions matching TRBD1. Germline trimming cut 5 bases from V and 2 bases from J; bases unmatched to any gene: 9. Germline lookup yields CDR1 SQVTM and CDR2 ANQGSEA. CDR3 length: 14 residues. For the CDR3, the DNA is TGCAGCGTTTCTAACAGGGGAAGGACCTACGAGCAGTACTTC. It is translated as CSVSNRGRTYEQYF.

This clonotype was seen many times. This sequence joins TRBV4-1 and TRBJ1-1; D gene ambiguous. Per the germline V gene, CDR1 is MGHRA and CDR2 is YSYEKL. This CDR3 comprises 15 residues. Trimming took off 1 base at V and 2 bases at J, with 11 bases between the two ends. Written as DNA, the CDR3 is TGCGCCAGCAGCCAAGGCTTAGGGCAAAACACTGAAGCTTTCTTT. It translates to CASSQGLGQNTEAFF.

This clonotype showed up many times. V usage is TRBV9 and J usage is TRBJ2-2; weak D call: TRBD1 (6 bases). The germline gives CDR1 SGDLS, CDR2 YYNGEE. This CDR3 is built from 15 residues. V was pared by 0 bases and J by 3 bases, with 9 bases between. The CDR3 spells CASSVVPGDTGELFF. CDR3 in DNA: TGTGCCAGCAGCGTAGTTCCAGGGGACACCGGGGAGCTGTTTTTT.

This clonotype was seen a few times. The rearrangement uses TRBV28 and TRBJ2-6; D unclear. The CDR3 consists of 16 residues. Germline assignment: CDR1 MDHEN and CDR2 SYDVKM. Trimming removed 11 bases at V and 2 bases at J, with 19 bases between. As DNA, the CDR3 is TGTGCCGGCATGTTTAGGAAAGGCGCTGGGGCCAACGTCCTGACTTTC. Translation gives CAGMFRKGAGANVLTF.

This clonotype was seen a handful of times. This rearrangement joins TRBV18 to TRBJ2-6, with TRBD1 as a possible D gene (5 bases). Trimming cost V 3 bases and J 3 bases, with 12 bases left between them. Germline V gene data show CDR1 as KGHSH and CDR2 as LQKENI. CDR3 length: 16 residues. CDR3 bases: TGTGCCAGCTCACCGTGGCAGGGAAGTGGGGCCAACGTCCTGACTTTC. Translating gives CASSPWQGSGANVLTF. The full variable domain, in which reference TRBV18 and TRBJ2-6 provide the parts outside the CDR3, is NAGVMQNPRHLVRRRGQEARLRCSPMKGHSHVYWYRQLPEEGLKFMVYLQKENIIDESGMPKERFSAEFPKEGPSILRIQQVVRGDSAAYFCASSPWQGSGANVLTFGAGSRLTVL.

The V call is TRBV27, the J call TRBJ1-4; D is perhaps TRBD1 (6 bases). Trimming took 4 bases from V and 3 from J, leaving 9 bases between them. The germline CDR1 and CDR2 sequences are MNHEY and SMNVEV (reference sequence). The CDR3 length is 14 residues. CDR3 DNA sequence: TGTGCCAGCAGTTCTACAGGGCCTAATGAAAAACTGTTTTTT. It yields the protein CASSSTGPNEKLFF. Together with reference TRBV27 and TRBJ1-4, the CDR3 gives the full variable domain: EAQVTQNPRYLITVTGKKLTVTCSQNMNHEYMSWYRQDPGLGLRQIYYSMNVEVTDKGDVPEGYKVSRKEKRNFPLILESPSPNQTSLYFCASSSTGPNEKLFFGSGTQLSVL.

This clonotype was found many times. The V and J genes are TRBV2 and TRBJ1-4; possible D gene TRBD1, 6 bases. Trimming pared 8 bases from V and 8 bases from J, leaving 15 bases between. The germline CDR1 and CDR2 sequences are SNHLY and FYNNEI. CDR3 length equals 13 residues. CDR3 loop: CASFRTETEKLFF. The CDR3 DNA reads TGTGCCAGCTTTCGGACAGAGACGGAAAAACTGTTTTTT.

The chain uses TRBV6-2 or TRBV6-3 and TRBJ1-1; no firm D call. Trimming left V 5 bases short and J 3 bases short, with 4 bases between. Germline CDR1 reads MNHEY; CDR2 reads SVGEGT. The CDR3 has 11 residues. DNA of the CDR3: TGTGCCAGCAGTAAGGACACTGAAGCTTTCTTT. It specifies CASSKDTEAFF.

This clonotype showed up just a few times. The V call is TRBV6-1, the J call TRBJ2-3; TRBD1 is a possible D gene (5 bases). V lost 8 bases and J 2 bases, leaving 14 bases between the germline ends. Germline V lookup: CDR1 MNHNS, CDR2 SASEGT. The length of the CDR3 is 14 residues. As DNA, the CDR3 is TGTGCCAGCTTTTCTGGACACCACACAGATACGCAGTATTTT. It yields the protein CASFSGHHTDTQYF.

This chain joins TRBV28 and TRBJ2-1; 13 bases match TRBD2. Germline CDR1 reads MDHEN; CDR2 reads SYDVKM. CDR3 length equals 14 residues. V shed 5 bases, J shed 9 bases, and the junction held 4 bases outside the gene matches. The CDR3 nucleotides are TGTGCCAGCAGTCGGACTAGCGGGGGTGGTGAGCAGTTCTTC. The encoded protein is CASSRTSGGGEQFF.

The chain is built from TRBV6-1 and TRBJ1-5; a weak D match, TRBD1 (5 bases). Trimming cost V 6 bases and J 0 bases, with 30 bases left between them. CDR3 length: 21 residues. Germline loops: CDR1 MNHNS, CDR2 SASEGT. The CDR3 nucleotides are TGTGCCAGCAGCAAATGGGGCAGTGCTGGTTCGGGTCTGTATAGCAATCAGCCCCAGCATTTT. Its protein product is CASSKWGSAGSGLYSNQPQHF.

In this sample, this clonotype turned up many times. The chain links TRBV29-1 to TRBJ1-2; TRBD1 is a possible D gene (6 bases). Between the trimmed V and J ends, which lost 5 bases and 6 bases, there was a span of 10 bases. CDR1 is SQVTM, CDR2 ANQGSEA, per germline. This CDR3 is built from 11 residues. CDR3 nucleotide sequence: TGCAGCGTTAACAGGGAGCATGGCTACACCTTC. It encodes CSVNREHGYTF.

This clonotype was counted between two and nine times. As DNA, the CDR3 is TGCAGTGCTAGAGCCTGGACAGGGGGGCAGCCCCAGCATTTT. Protein product: CSARAWTGGQPQHF. This chain uses TRBV20-1 with TRBJ1-5; 10 bases map to TRBD1. The ends lost 1 base at V and 7 bases at J; junction bases unmatched: 4. Germline-derived CDR1 and CDR2 are DFQATT and SNEGSKA (reference sequence). The CDR3 contains 14 residues.

This clonotype has at least ten counts. The rearrangement joins TRBV12-3 or TRBV12-4 to TRBJ1-3; D is undetermined. Trimming shortened V by 6 bases and J by 0 bases, and 6 bases separated the two germline ends. The CDR3 consists of 13 residues. CDR3 in amino acids: CASSPVSGNTIYF. For the CDR3, the DNA is TGTGCCAGCAGCCCGGTCTCTGGAAACACCATATATTTT.